The 8 T cell receptor beta chains below all came from one sample that was sequenced in a study of shared clonotypes between healthy human individuals (dated by TCRdb to about 2020). Library prep was done by the immunoSEQ multiplex PCR assay. Imported from immuneACCESS, the table was reduced by TCRdb to in-frame sequences with V and J called. These copies leave out some clones; in studies compared against another copy, an unresolved V gene accounts for under half, and the cause of the remainder is not known. The sample records roughly 650,000 clones, more than 95% of which are singletons. The top ten clones comprise 0.055% to 0.07% of the sample. Sequencing was carried out using naive CD4+ T cells sorted from blood. The cell subset or site label for this specimen denotes: CD45RA+ positively selected. The receptors were gathered from a woman in her twenties or thirties in good health.

This clone was seen just once. The V gene is TRBV2, the J gene TRBJ2-2; TRBD1 matches at 8 bases. The trim removed 6 bases at V and 8 bases at J, leaving 8 bases unmatched. Germline V CDR1 and CDR2: SNHLY, FYNNEI. CDR3 length: 14 amino acids. CDR3 sequence: CASRGVWDRGELFF. Written as DNA, the CDR3 is TGTGCCAGCAGAGGCGTTTGGGACAGGGGGGAGCTGTTTTTT.

The J gene is TRBJ1-2, the V gene TRBV7-8; D is unclear. With 5 bases removed from V and 2 bases from J, the gap between germline ends came to 9 bases. The CDR3 is 13 amino acids. Germline V gives CDR1 SGHVS, CDR2 FQNEAQ. CDR3 DNA: TGTGCCAGCAGCGAGTCTTCCAACTATGGCTACACCTTC. Amino acid sequence: CASSESSNYGYTF.

The chain employs TRBV27 and TRBJ2-7; TRBD2 agrees at 7 bases. Germline CDR1 reads MNHEY; CDR2 reads SMNVEV (reference sequence). V trimming: 3 bases; J trimming: 2 bases; junction bases outside the gene matches: 4. The CDR3 extends over 14 amino acids. CDR3 DNA: TGTGCCAGCAGTTTCTCAGCGGGGCCCTACGAGCAGTACTTC. Protein: CASSFSAGPYEQYF.

This sequence joins TRBV19 and TRBJ2-3, with unresolved D. Germline V gene lookup returns CDR1 LNHDA and CDR2 SQIVND (reference sequence). CDR3 length: 13 amino acids. The V and J ends lost 5 bases and 6 bases respectively, with 12 bases between them. DNA for the CDR3: TGTGCCAGTAGTGGCCGGGCGAGGGATACGCAGTATTTT. This encodes CASSGRARDTQYF. Drawing the rest from reference TRBV19 and TRBJ2-3, the complete variable domain is DGGITQSPKYLFRKEGQNVTLSCEQNLNHDAMYWYRQDPGQGLRLIYYSQIVNDFQKGDIAEGYSVSREKKESFPLTVTSAQKNPTAFYLCASSGRARDTQYFGPGTRLTVL.

The chain is built from TRBV6-5 and TRBJ2-7; TRBD1 matches at 9 bases. V lost 3 bases and J lost 7; bases outside the gene matches: 7. CDR1 and CDR2 from the germline V gene are MNHEY and SVGAGI. This CDR3 has 14 amino acids. The CDR3 region is CASSYPGQGREQYF. For the CDR3, the DNA is TGTGCCAGCAGTTATCCGGGACAGGGAAGGGAGCAGTACTTC.

This clone is a singleton in its sample. The V gene is TRBV30, the J gene TRBJ1-1; D is uncertain. This CDR3 has 17 residues. The V end lost 3 bases, the J end lost 3 bases, and 23 bases lay between the germline ends. Germline V gene lookup returns CDR1 GTSNPN and CDR2 SVGIG (reference sequence). For the CDR3, the DNA is TGTGCCTGGAGCGCGTCTAGGGTACCCCCTTTTGACACTGAAGCTTTCTTT. This encodes CAWSASRVPPFDTEAFF.

V is TRBV9 and J is TRBJ2-5; TRBD2 matches 10 bases. Trimming removed 0 bases from V and 5 bases from J; junction bases left unmatched: 7. Germline-derived CDR1 and CDR2 are SGDLS and YYNGEE. CDR3 length equals 16 residues. The CDR3 DNA sequence: TGTGCCAGCAGCGTAGGGGCTAGCGGGAGTGAGGAGACCCAGTACTTC. This encodes CASSVGASGSEETQYF.

This clone showed up just once. The V call is TRBV11-2, the J call TRBJ2-7; D gene ambiguous. This CDR3 has 11 amino acids. CDR1 is SGHAT, CDR2 FQNNGV, per germline. V shed 3 bases and J shed 4 bases, with 4 bases lying between them. CDR3 protein: CASSFQYEQYF. The CDR3 DNA sequence: TGTGCCAGCAGCTTTCAGTACGAGCAGTACTTC.